What follows is one TCR beta chain and its context. Both 60 Vbeta primers and 13 Jbeta primers went into the PCR. Assay: immunoSEQ multiplex PCR; the TCRdb copy retains only in-frame clones and omits some. This sample has fewer than 150,000 clones, with 73% found just once. The data were taken from a study of cytomegalovirus exposure and HLA in healthy donors. The J segment lost 8 bases and the V segment lost 5 bases, leaving 12 bases of the junction unmatched. From germline, CDR1 is SGHTA and CDR2 FQGNSA. This CDR3 is 16 amino acids long. The gene calls are TRBV7-2 and TRBJ1-4, with 9 bases that match TRBD1. This TCR was sampled from a human donor in good health. Sequencing used PBMCs. This CDR3 reads CASSPMYRGLREKLFF. DNA for the CDR3: TGTGCCAGCAGCCCAATGTACAGGGGGCTTCGCGAAAAACTGTTTTTT.